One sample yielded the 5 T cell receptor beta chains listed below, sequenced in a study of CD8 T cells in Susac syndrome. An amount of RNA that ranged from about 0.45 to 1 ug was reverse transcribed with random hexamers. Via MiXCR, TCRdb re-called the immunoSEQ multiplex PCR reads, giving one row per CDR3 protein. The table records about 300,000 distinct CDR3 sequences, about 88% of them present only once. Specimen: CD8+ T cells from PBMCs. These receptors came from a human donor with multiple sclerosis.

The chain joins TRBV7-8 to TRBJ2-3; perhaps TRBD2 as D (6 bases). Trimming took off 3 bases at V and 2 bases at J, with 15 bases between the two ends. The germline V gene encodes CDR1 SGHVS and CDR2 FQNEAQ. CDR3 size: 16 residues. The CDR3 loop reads CASSFPRELDTDTQYF. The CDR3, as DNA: TGTGCCAGCAGCTTCCCTCGGGAGCTGGACACAGATACGCAGTATTTT.

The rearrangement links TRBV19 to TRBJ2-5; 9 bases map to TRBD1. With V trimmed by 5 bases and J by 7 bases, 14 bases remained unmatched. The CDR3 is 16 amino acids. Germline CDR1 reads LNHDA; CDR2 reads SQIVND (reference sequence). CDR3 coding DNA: TGTGCCAGTAGTGAGGGACAGGGCGGGAGTTTGGGGACCCAGTACTTC. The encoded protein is CASSEGQGGSLGTQYF.

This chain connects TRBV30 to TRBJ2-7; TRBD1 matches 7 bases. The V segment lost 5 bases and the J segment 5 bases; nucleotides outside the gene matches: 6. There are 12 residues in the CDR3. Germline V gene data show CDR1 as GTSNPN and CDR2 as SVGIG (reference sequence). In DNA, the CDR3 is TGTGCCTGGGACAGGGAATATGACGAGCAGTACTTC. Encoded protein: CAWDREYDEQYF.

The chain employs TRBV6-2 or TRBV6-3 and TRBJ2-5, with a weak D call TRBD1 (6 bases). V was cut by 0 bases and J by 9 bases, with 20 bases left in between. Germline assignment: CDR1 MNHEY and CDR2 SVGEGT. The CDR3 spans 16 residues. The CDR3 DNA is TGTGCCAGCAGTTACTCACCCGGGACACCGCTGCAGGCCCAGTACTTC. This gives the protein CASSYSPGTPLQAQYF.

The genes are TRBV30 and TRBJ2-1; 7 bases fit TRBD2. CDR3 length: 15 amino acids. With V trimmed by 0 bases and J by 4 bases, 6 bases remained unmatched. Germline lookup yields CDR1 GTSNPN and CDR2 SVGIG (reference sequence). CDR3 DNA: TGTGCCTGGAGTGTCTCGGGGGGAGTATACAATGAGCAGTTCTTC. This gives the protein CAWSVSGGVYNEQFF.